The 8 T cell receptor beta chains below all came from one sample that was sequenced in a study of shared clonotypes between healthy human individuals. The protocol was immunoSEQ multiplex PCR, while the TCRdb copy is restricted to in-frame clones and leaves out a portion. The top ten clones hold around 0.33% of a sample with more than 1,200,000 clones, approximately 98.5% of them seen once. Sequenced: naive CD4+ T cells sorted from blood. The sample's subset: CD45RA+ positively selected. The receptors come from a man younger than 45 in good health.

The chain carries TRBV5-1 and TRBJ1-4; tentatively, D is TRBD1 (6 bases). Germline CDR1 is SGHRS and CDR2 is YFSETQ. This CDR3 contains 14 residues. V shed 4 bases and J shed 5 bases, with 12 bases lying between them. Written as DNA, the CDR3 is TGCGCCAGCAGCCCGCGGGGGCGGAATGAAAAACTGTTTTTT. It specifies CASSPRGRNEKLFF.

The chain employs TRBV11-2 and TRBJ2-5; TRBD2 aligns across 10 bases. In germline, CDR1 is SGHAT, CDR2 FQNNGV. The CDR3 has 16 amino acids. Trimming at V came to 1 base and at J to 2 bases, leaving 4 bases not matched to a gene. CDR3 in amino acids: CASSLGVSGRQETQYF. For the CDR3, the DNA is TGTGCCAGCAGCTTAGGGGTTAGCGGGAGGCAAGAGACCCAGTACTTC. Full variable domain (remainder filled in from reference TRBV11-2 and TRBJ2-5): EAGVAQSPRYKIIEKRQSVAFWCNPISGHATLYWYQQILGQGPKLLIQFQNNGVVDDSQLPKDRFSAERLKGVDSTLKIQPAKLEDSAVYLCASSLGVSGRQETQYFGPGTRLLVL.

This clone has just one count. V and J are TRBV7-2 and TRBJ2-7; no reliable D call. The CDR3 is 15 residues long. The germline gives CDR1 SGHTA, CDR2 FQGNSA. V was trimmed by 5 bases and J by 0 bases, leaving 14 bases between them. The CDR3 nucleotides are TGTGCCAGCAGCCCCTACGGCGATTTCTCCTACGAGCAGTACTTC. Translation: CASSPYGDFSYEQYF.

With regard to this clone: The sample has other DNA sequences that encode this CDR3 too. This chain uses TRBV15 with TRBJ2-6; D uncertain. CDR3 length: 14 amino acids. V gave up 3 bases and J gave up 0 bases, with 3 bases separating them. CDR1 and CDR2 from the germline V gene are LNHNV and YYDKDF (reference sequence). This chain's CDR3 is CATSRVSGANVLTF. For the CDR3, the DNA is TGTGCCACCAGCAGGGTCTCTGGGGCCAACGTCCTGACTTTC.

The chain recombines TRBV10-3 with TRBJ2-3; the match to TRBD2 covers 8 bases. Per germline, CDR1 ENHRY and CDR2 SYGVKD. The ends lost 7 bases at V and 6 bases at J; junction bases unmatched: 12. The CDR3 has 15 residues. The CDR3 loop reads CAITPGSGSADTQYF. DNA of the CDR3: TGTGCCATCACCCCGGGGAGCGGGAGTGCGGATACGCAGTATTTT.

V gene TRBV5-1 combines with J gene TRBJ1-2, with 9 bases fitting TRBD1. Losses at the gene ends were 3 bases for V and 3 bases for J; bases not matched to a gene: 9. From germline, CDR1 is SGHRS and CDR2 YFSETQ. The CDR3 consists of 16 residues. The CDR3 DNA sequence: TGCGCCAGCAGCTCCACTCCGGGACAGGGCCACTATGGCTACACCTTC. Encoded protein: CASSSTPGQGHYGYTF.

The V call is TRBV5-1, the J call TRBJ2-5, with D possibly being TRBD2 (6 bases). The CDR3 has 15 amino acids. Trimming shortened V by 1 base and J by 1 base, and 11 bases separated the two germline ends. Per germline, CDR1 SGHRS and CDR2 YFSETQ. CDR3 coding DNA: TGCGCCAGCAGCTTGTGGGCGGGATTCCAAGAGACCCAGTACTTC. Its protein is CASSLWAGFQETQYF.

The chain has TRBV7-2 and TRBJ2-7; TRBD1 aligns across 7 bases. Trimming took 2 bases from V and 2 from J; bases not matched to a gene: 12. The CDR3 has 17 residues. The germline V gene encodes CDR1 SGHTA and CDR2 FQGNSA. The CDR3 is CASSLTLSGTVPYEQYF. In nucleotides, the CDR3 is TGTGCCAGCAGCTTAACTCTATCCGGGACAGTGCCCTACGAGCAGTACTTC.